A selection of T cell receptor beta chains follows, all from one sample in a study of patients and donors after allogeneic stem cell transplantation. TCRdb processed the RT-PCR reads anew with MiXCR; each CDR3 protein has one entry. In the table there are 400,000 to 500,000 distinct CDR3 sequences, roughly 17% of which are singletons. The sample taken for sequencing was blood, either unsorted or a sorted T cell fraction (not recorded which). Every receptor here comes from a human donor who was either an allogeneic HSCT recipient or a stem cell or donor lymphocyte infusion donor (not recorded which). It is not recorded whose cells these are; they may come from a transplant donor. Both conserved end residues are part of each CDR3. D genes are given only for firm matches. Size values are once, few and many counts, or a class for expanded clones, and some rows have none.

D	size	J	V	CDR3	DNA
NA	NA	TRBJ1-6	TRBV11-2	CASSALQGSLSSYNSPLHF	TGTGCCAGCAGCGCCCTACAGGGATCCCTAAGCTCCTATAATTCACCCCTCCACTTT
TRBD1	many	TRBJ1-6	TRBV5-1	CASSLEGQGNSPLHF	TGCGCCAGCAGCTTGGAGGGACAGGGCAATTCACCCCTCCACTTT
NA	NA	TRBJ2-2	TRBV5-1	CASSLFLMDTGELFF	TGCGCCAGCAGCTTGTTCCTGATGGACACCGGGGAGCTGTTTTTT
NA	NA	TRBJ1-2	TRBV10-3	CAISDRPQGPANYGYTF	TGTGCCATCAGTGATAGACCACAGGGACCAGCTAACTATGGCTACACCTTC
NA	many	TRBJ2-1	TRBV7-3	CASSFRPSLRGYNEQFF	TGTGCCAGCAGCTTCCGCCCATCCCTCAGGGGCTACAATGAGCAGTTCTTC
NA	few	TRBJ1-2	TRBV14	CASSQDLGTANYGYTF	TGTGCCAGCAGCCAAGATCTGGGGACGGCCAACTATGGCTACACCTTC
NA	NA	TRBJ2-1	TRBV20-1	CSAFYYNEQFF	TGCAGTGCATTCTACTACAATGAGCAGTTCTTC
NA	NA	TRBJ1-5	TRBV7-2	CASSLWDNGSNQPQHF	TGTGCCAGCAGCTTATGGGACAATGGAAGCAATCAGCCCCAGCATTTT
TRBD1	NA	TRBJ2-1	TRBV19	CASSIGPGQSLDNEQFF	TGTGCCAGTAGTATAGGCCCGGGACAGAGTCTCGACAATGAGCAGTTCTTC
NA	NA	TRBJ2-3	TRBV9	CASSVDPRTDTQYF	TGTGCCAGCAGCGTAGATCCAAGAACAGATACGCAGTATTTT
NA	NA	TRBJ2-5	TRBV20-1	CSAQGTNLAYQETQYF	TGCAGTGCCCAAGGGACGAACTTGGCCTACCAAGAGACCCAGTACTTC
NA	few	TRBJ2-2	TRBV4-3	CASSQVNGGQGNTGELFF	TGCGCCAGCAGCCAAGTAAATGGTGGTCAGGGGAACACCGGGGAGCTGTTTTTT
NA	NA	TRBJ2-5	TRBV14	CASSQGTGFGETQYF	TGTGCCAGCAGCCAAGGAACAGGGTTCGGAGAGACCCAGTACTTC
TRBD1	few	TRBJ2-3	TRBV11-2	CASSLVGTGIDTQYF	TGTGCCAGCAGCTTAGTCGGGACAGGGATAGATACGCAGTATTTT
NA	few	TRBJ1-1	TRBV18	CASSPPRNTEAFF	TGTGCCAGCTCACCACCACGGAACACTGAAGCTTTCTTT
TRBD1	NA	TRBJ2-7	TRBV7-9	CASSLASTGTAYEQYF	TGTGCCAGCAGCTTAGCCTCGACAGGGACCGCCTACGAGCAGTACTTC
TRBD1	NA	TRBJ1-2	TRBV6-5	CASSSIPGQGNGYTF	TGTGCCAGCAGTTCGATCCCGGGACAGGGAAACGGCTACACCTTC
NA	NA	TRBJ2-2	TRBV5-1	CASSFAGGTGELFF	TGCGCCAGCAGTTTTGCCGGGGGCACCGGGGAGCTGTTTTTT
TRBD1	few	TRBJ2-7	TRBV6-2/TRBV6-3	CASSYSSGGEQYF	TGTGCCAGCAGTTACTCGTCAGGGGGCGAGCAGTACTTC
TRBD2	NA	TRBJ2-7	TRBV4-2	CASSQEGGSSYEQYF	TGTGCCAGCAGCCAAGAGGGCGGGAGCTCCTACGAGCAGTACTTC
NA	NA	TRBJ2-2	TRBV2	CASSEEGMGTGELFF	TGTGCCAGCAGTGAGGAGGGAATGGGAACCGGGGAGCTGTTTTTT
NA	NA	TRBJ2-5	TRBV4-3	CASSQDRGTYIQETQYF	TGCGCCAGCAGCCAAGATCGGGGGACTTATATCCAAGAGACCCAGTACTTC
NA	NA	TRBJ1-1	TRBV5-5	CASSFRGGMNTEAFF	TGTGCCAGCAGCTTTAGGGGGGGAATGAACACTGAAGCTTTCTTT
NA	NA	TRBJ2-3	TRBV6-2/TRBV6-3	CASSYAHPIRTSGEADTQYF	TGTGCCAGCAGTTACGCTCACCCAATTCGGACATCCGGGGAAGCAGATACGCAGTATTTT
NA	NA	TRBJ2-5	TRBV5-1	CASSLEGYHQETQYF	TGCGCCAGCAGCTTGGAGGGGTATCACCAAGAGACCCAGTACTTC
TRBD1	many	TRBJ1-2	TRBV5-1	CASSTLTGDYGYTF	TGCGCCAGCAGCACCTTGACAGGGGACTATGGCTACACCTTC
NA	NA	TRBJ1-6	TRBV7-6	CASSLRTGPDSPLHF	TGTGCCAGCAGCTTACGAACAGGTCCAGATTCACCCCTCCACTTT
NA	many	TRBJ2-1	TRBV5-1	CASSLGSLRSYNEQFF	TGCGCCAGCAGCTTAGGGTCTTTACGCTCCTACAATGAGCAGTTCTTC
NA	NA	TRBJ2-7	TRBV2	CASSELSGIYEQYF	TGTGCCAGCAGTGAATTATCCGGGATCTACGAGCAGTACTTC
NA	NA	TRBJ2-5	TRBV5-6	CASSLDPGYVQETQYF	TGTGCCAGCAGCTTGGATCCGGGTTACGTGCAAGAGACCCAGTACTTC
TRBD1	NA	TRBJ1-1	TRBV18	CASSPLDRAGTEAFF	TGTGCCAGCTCACCACTTGACAGGGCTGGCACTGAAGCTTTCTTT
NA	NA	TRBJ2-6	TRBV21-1	CASSKRARGSFSGANVLTF	TGTGCCAGCAGCAAAAGGGCCAGGGGGTCATTCTCTGGGGCCAACGTCCTGACTTTC
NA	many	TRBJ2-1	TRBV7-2	CASSSYGEQFF	TGTGCCAGCAGCTCCTACGGTGAGCAGTTCTTC
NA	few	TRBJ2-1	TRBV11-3	CASSDSPRAFSYNEQFF	TGTGCCAGCAGTGACAGCCCGCGCGCATTCTCCTACAATGAGCAGTTCTTC
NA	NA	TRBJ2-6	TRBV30	CAWNPTHSLSGANVLTF	TGTGCCTGGAACCCTACTCACTCCCTCTCTGGGGCCAACGTCCTGACTTTC
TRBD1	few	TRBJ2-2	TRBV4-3	CASSLGQGGGTGELFF	TGCGCCAGCAGCCTGGGACAGGGTGGGGGCACCGGGGAGCTGTTTTTT
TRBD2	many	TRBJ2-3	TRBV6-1	CASNNPGLGTDTQYF	TGTGCCAGCAATAACCCGGGACTAGGCACAGATACGCAGTATTTT
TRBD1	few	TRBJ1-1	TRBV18	CASSPLILRQGGTEAFF	TGTGCCAGCTCACCCCTAATATTACGACAGGGTGGGACTGAAGCTTTCTTT
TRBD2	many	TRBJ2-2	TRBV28	CASSTPGLETNTGELFF	TGTGCCAGCAGTACTCCGGGACTAGAAACGAACACCGGGGAGCTGTTTTTT
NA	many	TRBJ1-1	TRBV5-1	CASSLSRGTEAFF	TGCGCCAGCAGCTTGAGCAGGGGAACTGAAGCTTTCTTT
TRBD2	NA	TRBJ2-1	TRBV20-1	CSARVLASGIKNEQFF	TGCAGTGCTAGAGTCCTCGCTAGCGGGATTAAAAATGAGCAGTTCTTC
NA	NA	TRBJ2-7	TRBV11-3	CASSHESIYEQYF	TGTGCCAGCAGCCACGAATCGATCTACGAGCAGTACTTC
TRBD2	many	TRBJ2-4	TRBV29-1	CSVLGASGRQDIQYF	TGCAGCGTCCTCGGGGCTAGCGGGAGACAAGACATTCAGTACTTC
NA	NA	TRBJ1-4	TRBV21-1	CASGPGKDRHEKLFF	TGTGCCAGCGGCCCCGGAAAAGACCGCCATGAAAAACTGTTTTTT
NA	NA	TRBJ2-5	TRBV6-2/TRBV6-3	CASSYEWRVQETQYF	TGTGCCAGCAGCTACGAGTGGAGGGTCCAAGAGACCCAGTACTTC
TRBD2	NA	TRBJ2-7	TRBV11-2	CATSSGGSSYEQYF	TGTGCCACCTCTAGCGGGGGGAGCTCCTACGAGCAGTACTTC
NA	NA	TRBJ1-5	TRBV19	CASSPGPSNQPQHF	TGTGCCAGTAGTCCGGGGCCGAGCAATCAGCCCCAGCATTTT
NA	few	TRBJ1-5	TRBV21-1	CASSKGTEHNQPQHF	TGTGCCAGCAGCAAAGGGACAGAGCACAATCAGCCCCAGCATTTT
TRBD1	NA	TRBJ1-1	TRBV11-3	CASSPGTVAMNTEAFF	TGTGCCAGCAGCCCGGGGACAGTTGCCATGAACACTGAAGCTTTCTTT
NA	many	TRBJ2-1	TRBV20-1	CSARVQYSLGTYNEQFF	TGCAGTGCTAGAGTACAATATTCACTAGGGACCTACAATGAGCAGTTCTTC
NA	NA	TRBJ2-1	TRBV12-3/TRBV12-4	CASSPTAGKQFF	TGTGCCAGCAGCCCTACCGCGGGTAAGCAGTTCTTC
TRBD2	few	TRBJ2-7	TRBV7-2	CASRLAGGREQYF	TGTGCCAGCAGACTAGCGGGGGGGCGAGAGCAGTACTTC
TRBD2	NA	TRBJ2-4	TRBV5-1	CASSASGRGGKNIQYF	TGCGCCAGCAGCGCCAGCGGGAGAGGAGGCAAAAACATTCAGTACTTC
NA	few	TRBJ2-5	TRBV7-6	CASSLGQLGQETQYF	TGTGCCAGCAGCTTAGGTCAGTTGGGCCAAGAGACCCAGTACTTC